Listed here are 11 T cell receptor beta chains from one sample, sequenced in a study of CD8+ T cells in alopecia areata. Sequencing relied on a cDNA template that was reverse transcribed from extracted RNA. This table comes from immunoSEQ multiplex PCR, and its TCRdb copy is limited to in-frame clones, with some not included. Recorded here are about 120,000 clones, none singletons. The sample comprised lesional skin. All receptors derive from a C3H/HeJ mouse with alopecia areata. For this mouse line, the MHC haplotype is H2-k.

For this clone: Gene and germline names: mouse. The read comes to an end 4 residues before the CDR3 does, leaving the germline J gene to fill in the end. The V and J genes are TRBV1 and TRBJ1-4, with 9 bases matching TRBD1. The CDR3 runs to 15 residues. CDR1 is NSQYPW and CDR2 is LRSPGD in the germline V gene (reference sequence). CDR3 amino acids: CTCSGRDRVSERLFF. The covered CDR3 bases are TGCACCTGCAGTGGCCGGGACAGGGTTAGCGAA.

About this clone itself: Here the gene names and germline are mouse. The CDR3 end falls 4 residues outside the read, so it is completed with the germline J gene. The chain joins TRBV1 to TRBJ2-2, with TRBD1 identical over 8 bases. This CDR3 has 16 residues. V dropped 1 base and J dropped 5; count of bases not matched to a gene: 6. Germline CDR1 is NSQYPW and CDR2 is LRSPGD (reference sequence). Partial CDR3 DNA: TGCACCTGCAGTGCAGGGGGCAGGGGGCAAACCGGG. Protein product: CTCSAGGRGQTG. The full CDR3 is CTCSAGGRGQTGQLYF.

With regard to this clone: Gene names refer to mouse genes. The DNA ends 4 residues before the CDR3 does, and the rest of the CDR3 is filled in from the germline J gene. The chain joins TRBV13-3 to TRBJ2-1; 9 bases are shared with TRBD1. CDR1 NNHDY and CDR2 SYVADS come from the germline V gene. This CDR3 has 15 residues. The CDR3 bases that were read are TGTGCCAGCAGTGATGAACAGGGGGCGCTGGCT. Its protein is CASSDEQGALA. The whole CDR3 protein is CASSDEQGALAEQFF.

This clone was seen repeatedly, ten times or more. The germline and genes are mouse ones. The CDR3 sequence: CASSAQTNERLFF. The CDR3 bases that were read are TGTGCCAGCAGTGCACAGACCAACGAA. The chain couples TRBV13-1 to TRBJ1-4; no definite D call. The CDR3 goes on 4 residues after the read ends, and that part is filled in from the germline J gene. Trimming stripped 3 bases from V and 3 bases from J, with 6 bases between. CDR3 length equals 13 residues. Germline values: CDR1 NSHNY, CDR2 SYGAGN.

This clone was detected only a few times. Each gene name is a mouse one. From the germline J gene comes the end of the CDR3, since the read stops 4 residues before it. The chain links TRBV1 to TRBJ2-7, with 10 bases fitting TRBD2. CDR1 and CDR2 (germline): NSQYPW, LRSPGD (reference sequence). J was trimmed by 3 bases and V by 3 bases; bases with no gene match: 5. The CDR3 totals 15 residues. CDR3 DNA (partial): TGCACCTGCAGTGCCCTGGGACTGGGGTACTAT. This encodes CTCSALGLGYY. The entire CDR3 sequence reads CTCSALGLGYYEQYF.

There are a few counts of this clone. Any gene name here is a mouse gene name. The sequence runs out 4 residues before the end of the CDR3; the remainder is reconstructed from the germline J gene. V gene TRBV1 combines with J gene TRBJ2-3; TRBD1 might be the D (5 bases). Trimming took off 3 bases at V and 0 bases at J, with 10 bases between the two ends. Germline V gives CDR1 NSQYPW, CDR2 LRSPGD (reference sequence). The CDR3 contains 15 residues. Here the CDR3 reads CTCSALTASAETLYF. The DNA read from the CDR3 is TGCACCTGCAGTGCTTTGACAGCTAGTGCAGAA. Complete variable domain (other parts from reference TRBV1 and TRBJ2-3): VTLLEQNPRWRLVPRGQAVNLRCILKNSQYPWMSWYQQDLQKQLQWLFTLRSPGDKEVKSLPGADYLATRVTDTELRLQVANMSQGRTLYCTCSALTASAETLYFGSGTRLTVL.

As to this clone: The genes are named according to mouse. The read ends 4 residues early relative to the CDR3; the germline J gene fills the gap. This chain uses TRBV13-3 with TRBJ2-3; D perhaps matches TRBD1 (5 bases). CDR3 length equals 15 residues. V was shortened by 1 base and J by 3 bases, with 12 bases between the two germline ends. The germline V gene has CDR1 NNHDY and CDR2 SYVADS. CDR3 DNA, as far as it was read: TGTGCCAGCAGTGATAGGCAGGGAAGGGCAGAA. Its protein is CASSDRQGRAE. The entire CDR3 is CASSDRQGRAETLYF.

This clone was counted only a few times. The gene names given are mouse names. The sequence runs out 4 residues before the end of the CDR3; the remainder is reconstructed from the germline J gene. The V and J genes are TRBV19 and TRBJ2-3; perhaps TRBD1 as D (5 bases). The CDR3 totals 15 residues. From germline, CDR1 is FNHDT and CDR2 SITEND (reference sequence). The V and J ends lost 0 bases and 2 bases respectively, with 10 bases between them. The CDR3 sequence is CASSIARTIAETLYF. CDR3 bases read: TGTGCCAGCAGTATAGCTAGGACAATTGCAGAA.

The sample holds a few counts of this clone. Each gene name is a mouse one. The read stops 4 residues short of the end of the CDR3; the missing end is completed from the germline J gene. V and J are TRBV13-2 and TRBJ2-5; 7 bases agree with TRBD2. V lost 0 bases, J lost 1 base, and 2 bases stayed unmatched. This CDR3 region has 15 residues. Per germline, CDR1 NNHNN and CDR2 SYGAGS (reference sequence). The sequenced CDR3 bases are TGTGCCAGCGGTGATGGTACTGGGGACCAAGAC. It translates to CASGDGTGDQD. The complete CDR3 protein is CASGDGTGDQDTQYF.

This clone has a handful of counts. Mouse germline and gene names are used. The read finishes 4 residues shy of the CDR3 end, and the germline J gene is used to complete it. The chain has TRBV19 and TRBJ2-5; a weak D match, TRBD2 (7 bases). The CDR3 runs to 14 residues. CDR1 and CDR2 from the germline V gene are FNHDT and SITEND (reference sequence). The DNA read from the CDR3 is TGTGCCAGCAGTATAGAGGGGGGCTGGGAC. This sequence encodes CASSIEGGWD. The full CDR3 protein reads CASSIEGGWDTQYF.

This clone was counted a few times. The genes are named according to mouse. The read ends 4 residues before the CDR3 terminus; that terminus is restored from the germline J gene. The chain carries TRBV13-3 and TRBJ2-4; 13 nucleotides match TRBD2. This CDR3 region has 16 residues. Germline V CDR1 and CDR2: NNHDY, SYVADS. The CDR3 loop is CASSSGLGGDHNTLYF. The part of the CDR3 DNA that was read is TGTGCCAGCAGTTCGGGACTGGGGGGGGATCATAAC.